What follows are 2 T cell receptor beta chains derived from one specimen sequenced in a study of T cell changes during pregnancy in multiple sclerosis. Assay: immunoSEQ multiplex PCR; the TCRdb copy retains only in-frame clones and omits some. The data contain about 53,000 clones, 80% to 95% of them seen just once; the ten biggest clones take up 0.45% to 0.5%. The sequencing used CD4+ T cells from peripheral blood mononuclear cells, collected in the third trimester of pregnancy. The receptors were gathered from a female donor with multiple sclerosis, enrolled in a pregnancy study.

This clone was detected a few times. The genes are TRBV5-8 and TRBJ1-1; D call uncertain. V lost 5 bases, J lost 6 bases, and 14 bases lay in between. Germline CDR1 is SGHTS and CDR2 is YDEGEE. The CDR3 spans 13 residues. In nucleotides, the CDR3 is TGTGCCAGCAGGAGGGAGGTTGGAGCTGAAGCTTTCTTT. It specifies CASRREVGAEAFF. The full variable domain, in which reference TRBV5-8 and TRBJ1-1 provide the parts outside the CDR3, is EAGVTQSPTHLIKTRGQQATLRCSPISGHTSVYWYQQALGLGLQFLLWYDEGEERNRGNFPPRFSGRQFPNYSSELNVNALELEDSALYLCASRREVGAEAFFGQGTRLTVV.

The DNA of the CDR3 is TGCGCCAGCAGCTTGGACGGACAGGGGTACAATGAGCAGTTCTTC. Amino acid sequence: CASSLDGQGYNEQFF. This rearrangement joins TRBV5-1 to TRBJ2-1, with 9 bases lining up with TRBD1. V trimming: 0 bases; J trimming: 4 bases; junction bases outside the gene matches: 2. This CDR3 region has 15 residues. Germline assignment: CDR1 SGHRS and CDR2 YFSETQ.